The text below deals with one T cell receptor beta chain. Its antigen remains unknown. Repertoires were generated with immunoSEQ multiplex PCR, while TCRdb's copy carries only in-frame clones and drops some. Among about 2.3 million clones, approximately 95% were seen once, and the ten largest hold 0.39%. This entry belongs to a study of shared clonotypes between healthy human individuals. Across the whole study: The cohort comprised two women and a few men. Their ages spanned 18 to 49 years. The study's findings and limits: Generation probabilities of non-shared clonotypes were lower (relative to those shared by all four donors). Donor clonotype sharing was expected to depend on sequencing depth. Generally, estimated richness proved larger in naive subsets than it did in memory subsets.

V lost 4 bases to trimming and J lost 4 bases, with 13 bases between them. CDR1 and CDR2 (germline): KGHSH, LQKENI. The CDR3 sequence is 14 residues long. This sequence was found in a man younger than 30 in good health. Some clones in this sample may be carry-over from other donors' samples. The chain couples TRBV18 to TRBJ1-2, with D hard to call. The specimen was naive CD4+ T cells from PBMCs. Indicated subset: CD45RA+ positively selected. The CDR3 loop is CASSQLEAGYGYTF. For the CDR3, the DNA is TGTGCCAGCTCACAATTAGAGGCAGGCTATGGCTACACCTTC.